The next 15 T cell receptor beta chains were all read from a single sample in a study of T cells in Graves' hyperthyroidism and ophthalmopathy. The TCR beta CDR3 regions underwent amplification using RNA transcripts as the source. Carried out on the TCR CDR3, a first-round RT-PCR used the HTBI primer set. TCRdb re-called the multiplex PCR reads with MiXCR, one entry per CDR3 protein. The table lists 85,000 to 110,000 distinct CDR3 sequences, roughly 50% of them singletons. Sequencing used blood. The receptor set was obtained from a man between 35 and 55 years old with Graves' hyperthyroidism.

This clonotype was detected ten times or more. A clone one base away is much larger, so this may be a read error. V is TRBV10-3 and J is TRBJ2-3; TRBD2 is a possible D gene (5 bases). V was cut by 5 bases and J by 4 bases, with 13 bases left in between. CDR3 length: 14 amino acids. The germline gives CDR1 ENHRY, CDR2 SYGVKD. The CDR3 coding sequence is TGTGCCATCAGTCTAAGCGGCTTCGCAGATACGCAGTATTTT. Protein sequence: CAISLSGFADTQYF.

This clonotype has ten or more counts. This chain links TRBV5-8 with TRBJ2-3; no firm D call. Germline V gene sequence: CDR1 SGHTS, CDR2 YDEGEE. The CDR3 length is 15 residues. Trimming cost V 1 base and J 0 bases, with 9 bases left between them. Here the CDR3 DNA reads TGTGCCAGCAGCTTGCTGACTCCTAGCACAGATACGCAGTATTTT. Its translation: CASSLLTPSTDTQYF.

This clonotype was observed at least ten times. The chain couples TRBV29-1 to TRBJ2-7; D remains ambiguous. Germline V gene lookup returns CDR1 SQVTM and CDR2 ANQGSEA. V was trimmed by 6 bases and J by 7 bases, leaving 13 bases between them. The CDR3 is 11 amino acids. The CDR3 here is CSVGSYSEQYF. CDR3 sequence (DNA): TGCAGCGTCGGGTCCTACAGTGAGCAGTACTTC.

As regards this clonotype: This CDR3 fails to terminate in the conserved phenylalanine or tryptophan, so it likely reflects a read error. The DNA is omitted, as the CDR3 cannot be located on it reliably, and the CDR3 follows TCRdb's listing. The CDR3 is CASSLGSP. The V call is TRBV7-8, the J call TRBJ2-7; TRBD2 is the table's D call and was not checked against the DNA. CDR1 SGHVS and CDR2 FQNEAQ come from the germline V gene. The CDR3 is 8 amino acids long, termini counted.

This clonotype was detected ten times or more. The rearrangement links TRBV6-1 to TRBJ2-3; D is possibly TRBD2 (6 bases). Trimming stripped 7 bases from V and 6 bases from J, with 20 bases between. The CDR3 covers 15 residues. Germline V gene sequence: CDR1 MNHNS, CDR2 SASEGT. The CDR3: CASNPQVGGRDTQYF. In nucleotides, the CDR3 is TGTGCCAGCAACCCACAGGTTGGGGGGAGGGATACGCAGTATTTT.

This clonotype occurred many times. The chain recombines TRBV5-1 with TRBJ2-5; no clear D gene. The CDR3 contains 13 residues. Germline assignment: CDR1 SGHRS and CDR2 YFSETQ. Deletions cut 2 bases from V and 2 bases from J, with 7 bases between. The CDR3 region is CASSFTVQETQYF. CDR3 sequence (DNA): TGCGCCAGCAGCTTTACTGTACAAGAGACCCAGTACTTC.

This clonotype appeared many times. The chain combines TRBV19 with TRBJ2-2; tentative D call: TRBD2 (6 bases). The length of the CDR3 is 15 residues. Trimming left V 6 bases short and J 4 bases short, with 15 bases between. CDR1 and CDR2 (germline): LNHDA, SQIVND (reference sequence). In DNA form, the CDR3 reads TGTGCCAGTAGGGGGGGAAACAAAGCCACCGGGGAGCTGTTTTTT. It is translated as CASRGGNKATGELFF.

This clonotype was seen many times. The chain has TRBV19 and TRBJ2-2, with TRBD1 matching 8 bases. The germline V gene has CDR1 LNHDA and CDR2 SQIVND (reference sequence). The CDR3 runs 16 residues. Unmatched junction bases numbered 3, after V lost 2 bases and J lost 1 base. CDR3 nucleotide sequence: TGTGCCAGTAGTATAACCGGGACAGGGAACACCGGGGAGCTGTTTTTT. It translates to CASSITGTGNTGELFF.

Comment on this clonotype: A junction end diverges from the germline sequence, so it may reflect a read error. V is TRBV18 and J is TRBJ2-7; either TRBD1 or TRBD2 may fit D (5 bases each). This CDR3 region has 13 residues. Germline CDR1 reads KGHSH; CDR2 reads LQKENI. In DNA, the CDR3 is TGTGTCAGCTCACCTGAGCAGGGAGACGAGCAGTACTTC. Translated: CVSSPEQGDEQYF.

The chain links TRBV2 to TRBJ1-1, with D possibly being TRBD1 (6 bases). The V end lost 11 bases, the J end lost 0 bases, and 13 bases lay between the germline ends. The germline V gene has CDR1 SNHLY and CDR2 FYNNEI. This CDR3 is 13 amino acids long. In nucleotides, the CDR3 is TGTGCCTGGAGTAACAGGGTGAACACTGAAGCTTTCTTT. Protein sequence: CAWSNRVNTEAFF.

The J gene is TRBJ2-2, the V gene TRBV7-2, with 7 bases identical to TRBD1. Germline V gives CDR1 SGHTA, CDR2 FQGNSA. The CDR3 contains 16 residues. V trimming: 5 bases; J trimming: 7 bases; junction bases outside the gene matches: 13. The CDR3: CASSQVTRTGFGELFF. The CDR3 region has the DNA TGTGCCAGCAGCCAAGTTACCAGGACAGGTTTCGGGGAGCTGTTTTTT.

This clonotype was observed many times. This chain connects TRBV12-3 or TRBV12-4 to TRBJ1-5; 8 bases match TRBD1. V shed 6 bases, J shed 12 bases, and the junction held 7 bases outside the gene matches. The CDR3 totals 12 residues. CDR3 sequence (DNA): TGTGCCAGCAGCGAGGACAGGGTGGTCCAGCATTTT. This sequence encodes CASSEDRVVQHF.

This chain uses TRBV2 with TRBJ2-7; D may correspond to TRBD1 or TRBD2 (6 bases each). The CDR3 is made up of 12 amino acids. V was clipped by 6 bases and J by 6 bases, with 12 bases between them. Germline CDR1 and CDR2: SNHLY and FYNNEI. CDR3 nucleotides: TGTGCCAGCAGATCGGGGGCCAGCGAGCAGTACTTC. This encodes CASRSGASEQYF.

The CDR3 sequence: CSALLAGANNEQFF. In nucleotides, the CDR3 is TGCAGTGCTCTACTAGCGGGGGCGAACAATGAGCAGTTCTTC. The chain uses TRBV20-1 and TRBJ2-1; 11 bases align to TRBD2. The CDR3 contains 14 residues. With V trimmed by 5 bases and J by 5 bases, 5 bases remained unmatched. The germline V gene encodes CDR1 DFQATT and CDR2 SNEGSKA (reference sequence).

The J gene is TRBJ2-3, the V gene TRBV27; 7 nucleotides align to TRBD2. The V and J ends lost 2 bases and 0 bases, in that order; junction bases with no gene match: 5. This CDR3 is 16 amino acids long. Germline loops: CDR1 MNHEY, CDR2 SMNVEV (reference sequence). CDR3 sequence (DNA): TGTGCCAGCAGTTTAGTCCCGGGGGGTAGCACAGATACGCAGTATTTT. Protein product: CASSLVPGGSTDTQYF.